Listed below are T cell receptor beta chains from one sample, sequenced in a study of cytomegalovirus exposure and HLA in healthy donors. The protocol was immunoSEQ multiplex PCR, while the TCRdb copy is restricted to in-frame clones and leaves out a portion. This table holds 150,000 to 200,000 clones, 75% to 85% found once. The material sequenced was PBMCs. Receptors were obtained from a female donor in good health and CMV-seronegative. The CDR3 runs from the conserved cysteine through the conserved F or W. A D gene is named only where the DNA matches it firmly. Clone size, where shown, is once, few, many, or a class for clones that have expanded.

>-|TRBV4-2|TRBJ1-1|-
CASSPPGVNTEAFF
TGTGCCAGCAGCCCGCCCGGGGTGAACACTGAAGCTTTCTTT
>-|TRBV4-2|TRBJ2-3|TRBD2
CASSQAAGGGTDTQYF
TGTGCCAGCAGCCAAGCCGCTGGGGGGGGCACAGATACGCAGTATTTT
>few|TRBV29-1|TRBJ2-3|TRBD1
CSVNDRGQLYF
TGCAGCGTAAATGACAGGGGGCAGTTGTATTTT
>few|TRBV18|TRBJ1-1|-
CASSRPGDTEAFF
TGTGCCAGCTCACGCCCAGGGGACACTGAAGCTTTCTTT
>once|TRBV27|TRBJ1-4|TRBD1
CASSSLDRVVEKLFF
TGTGCCAGCAGTTCATTGGACAGGGTGGTAGAAAAACTGTTTTTT
>once|TRBV4-2|TRBJ1-2|TRBD1
CASSQDFGQAKNYGYTF
TGTGCCAGCAGCCAAGATTTCGGACAGGCAAAAAACTATGGCTACACCTTC
>-|TRBV29-1|TRBJ1-2|TRBD1
CSVLGGAGGYTF
TGCAGCGTATTAGGGGGCGCGGGAGGCTACACCTTC
>few|TRBV7-9|TRBJ2-3|-
CASKASSTDTQYF
TGTGCCAGCAAAGCCTCTAGCACAGATACGCAGTATTTT
>-|TRBV2|TRBJ1-4|-
CASSPPAGRVREKLFF
TGTGCCAGCAGCCCGCCGGCGGGGAGAGTCAGGGAAAAACTGTTTTTT
>-|TRBV7-3|TRBJ2-2|TRBD1
CASSPRQGTGELFF
TGTGCCAGCAGCCCCCGACAGGGCACCGGGGAGCTGTTTTTT
>-|TRBV28|TRBJ2-1|TRBD1
CASRNRGSYNEQFF
TGTGCCAGCAGAAACAGGGGCTCCTACAATGAGCAGTTCTTC
>-|TRBV5-4|TRBJ2-3|TRBD2
CASSARLASTDTQYF
TGTGCCAGCAGCGCACGACTAGCGAGCACAGATACGCAGTATTTT
>-|TRBV7-9|TRBJ1-1|-
CASSRQLEAFF
TGTGCCAGCAGCAGACAGCTAGAAGCTTTCTTT
>-|TRBV11-2|TRBJ2-7|-
CASSLEGYRTSEQYF
TGTGCCAGCAGCTTAGAAGGTTACAGGACCTCCGAGCAGTACTTC
>-|TRBV9|TRBJ2-5|TRBD1
CASSQDRVETQYF
TGTGCCAGCAGCCAGGACAGGGTAGAGACCCAGTACTTC
>-|TRBV12-2|TRBJ2-1|-
CASRLPGTSGGARNEQFF
TGTGCAAGTCGCCTTCCCGGGACTAGCGGGGGGGCCAGGAATGAGCAGTTCTTC
>-|TRBV30|TRBJ1-5|-
CAWSVLTSRDKPQHF
TGTGCCTGGAGTGTACTCACATCACGGGATAAGCCCCAGCATTTT
>-|TRBV11-3|TRBJ2-3|-
CASSLGGQGRTDTQYF
TGTGCCAGCAGCTTAGGAGGGCAGGGGCGCACAGATACGCAGTATTTT
>once|TRBV27|TRBJ1-3|-
CASGPYSGNTIYF
TGTGCCAGCGGCCCTTACTCTGGAAACACCATATATTTT
>-|TRBV5-4|TRBJ2-7|TRBD1
CASSLARDRGRSEQYF
TGTGCCAGCAGCTTGGCCAGGGACAGGGGGCGAAGCGAGCAGTACTTC
>-|TRBV6-5|TRBJ1-4|-
CASRGERTNEKLFF
TGTGCCAGCCGTGGGGAGAGGACTAATGAAAAACTGTTTTTT
>once|TRBV18|TRBJ2-2|TRBD1
CASTSTGTGNTGELFF
TGTGCCAGCACATCTACCGGGACAGGGAACACCGGGGAGCTGTTTTTT
>-|TRBV6-5|TRBJ2-3|-
CAIPDGGESDTQYF
TGTGCCATACCGGACGGGGGTGAATCAGATACGCAGTATTTT
>-|TRBV19|TRBJ2-1|TRBD2
CASSIDSLGLAGYNEQFF
TGTGCCAGTAGTATAGACTCCCTTGGACTAGCGGGGTACAATGAGCAGTTCTTC
>-|TRBV19|TRBJ2-3|-
CASRKRGLTASGDTQYF
TGTGCCAGTAGGAAGAGAGGACTCACAGCGAGTGGTGATACGCAGTATTTT
>-|TRBV7-9|TRBJ2-5|-
CASSPLETQYF
TGTGCCAGCAGCCCCTTGGAGACCCAGTACTTC
>-|TRBV28|TRBJ1-2|TRBD1
CASSFVTGGGGYTF
TGTGCCAGCAGTTTCGTGACAGGGGGTGGTGGCTACACCTTC
>-|TRBV4-1|TRBJ2-1|TRBD2
CASSQDRGGGIGSYNEQFF
TGCGCCAGCAGCCAAGATCGTGGGGGGGGTATAGGCTCCTACAATGAGCAGTTCTTC
>once|TRBV5-1|TRBJ1-6|TRBD1
CASSSFTGQGNSPLHF
TGCGCCAGCAGCTCATTTACGGGACAGGGCAATTCACCCCTCCACTTT
>-|TRBV5-1|TRBJ2-1|TRBD1
CASSLARDRASYNEQFF
TGCGCCAGCAGCTTGGCGCGGGACAGGGCCTCCTACAATGAGCAGTTCTTC
>-|TRBV6-5|TRBJ1-2|TRBD1
CASSYSGRGPYGYTF
TGTGCCAGCAGTTACTCAGGCAGGGGGCCGTATGGCTACACCTTC
>few|TRBV30|TRBJ2-1|-
CAWSARNEQFF
TGTGCCTGGAGTGCCCGCAATGAGCAGTTCTTC
>-|TRBV6-5|TRBJ2-5|-
CASSYSRRGETQYF
TGTGCCAGCAGTTACTCCAGACGGGGAGAGACCCAGTACTTC
>-|TRBV5-6|TRBJ2-1|TRBD2
CASSLAIAGGYNEQFF
TGTGCCAGCAGCTTGGCTATAGCGGGGGGATACAATGAGCAGTTCTTC
>-|TRBV15|TRBJ2-7|TRBD2
CATSDPGDVRLAGGGEQYF
TGTGCCACCAGCGATCCCGGGGATGTTCGACTAGCGGGAGGTGGCGAGCAGTACTTC